One sample yielded the 24 T cell receptor beta chains listed below, sequenced in a study of response to subunit inactivated influenza vaccine. TCRdb reanalysed the RT-PCR reads using MiXCR and keeps one entry per CDR3 protein. The table has under 200,000 distinct CDR3 sequences, about 11% seen once; the top ten hold about 40%. This specimen consisted of CD8+ T cells sorted from PBMCs, obtained 23 to 25 months after vaccination. These receptors were taken from a man between 50 and 69 years old who received an inactivated influenza vaccine.

This clonotype showed up just a few times. The chain is built from TRBV25-1 and TRBJ2-5; possible D gene TRBD2, 7 bases. The V end was cut by 0 bases, the J end by 2 bases, with 22 bases between. The CDR3 length is 19 residues. Germline V gene data show CDR1 as MGHDK and CDR2 as SYGVNS. CDR3 loop: CASSEYGLGGWEGQETQYF. The CDR3, as DNA: TGTGCCAGCAGTGAATATGGCTTAGGGGGTTGGGAGGGTCAAGAGACCCAGTACTTC.

This clonotype was seen only a few times. The chain uses TRBV27 and TRBJ2-3, with TRBD2 matching 13 bases. Trimming took 5 bases from V and 8 from J; bases not matched to a gene: 10. CDR1 is MNHEY and CDR2 is SMNVEV in the germline V gene (reference sequence). The CDR3 is 16 residues long. This CDR3 is CASSILGTSGAVTQYF. Written as DNA, the CDR3 is TGTGCCAGCAGTATCCTCGGGACTAGCGGGGCGGTTACGCAGTATTTT.

This clonotype was detected ten times or more. The chain combines TRBV19 with TRBJ2-3; D gene unclear. Between the trimmed V and J ends, which lost 6 bases and 6 bases, there was a span of 16 bases. There are 14 residues in the CDR3. From germline, CDR1 is LNHDA and CDR2 SQIVND (reference sequence). CDR3 protein: CASSTGTRTDTQYF. The DNA of the CDR3 is TGTGCCAGTAGCACGGGTACAAGAACCGATACGCAGTATTTT. Looking up the rest from reference TRBV19 and TRBJ2-3 gives the full variable domain: DGGITQSPKYLFRKEGQNVTLSCEQNLNHDAMYWYRQDPGQGLRLIYYSQIVNDFQKGDIAEGYSVSREKKESFPLTVTSAQKNPTAFYLCASSTGTRTDTQYFGPGTRLTVL.

The V call is TRBV5-6, the J call TRBJ1-1; D perhaps matches TRBD1 (5 bases). The CDR3 is 12 amino acids. Germline CDR1 reads SGHDT; CDR2 reads YYEEEE. The V end was cut by 7 bases, the J end by 7 bases, with 14 bases between. Here the CDR3 DNA reads TGTGCCAGCGACATGGGGGGTATTGAAGCTTTCTTT. Translating it yields CASDMGGIEAFF. Filled out from reference TRBV5-6 and TRBJ1-1, the complete variable domain reads DAGVTQSPTHLIKTRGQQVTLRCSPKSGHDTVSWYQQALGQGPQFIFQYYEEEERQRGNFPDRFSGHQFPNYSSELNVNALLLGDSALYLCASDMGGIEAFFGQGTRLTVV.

This clonotype was counted a few times. V and J are TRBV12-3 or TRBV12-4 and TRBJ2-1, with D tentatively TRBD2 (6 bases). The CDR3 is 15 residues long. Trimming pared 5 bases from V and 0 bases from J, leaving 11 bases between. CDR3 nucleotide sequence: TGTGCCAGCAGTCCGGGGACTTTCTCCTACAATGAGCAGTTCTTC. Its translation: CASSPGTFSYNEQFF.

This clonotype was recorded at least ten times. This chain uses TRBV3-1 with TRBJ2-7; either TRBD1 or TRBD2 may fit D (5 bases each). V lost 4 bases to trimming and J lost 2 bases, with 9 bases between them. The CDR3 has 13 residues. The germline gives CDR1 LGHDT, CDR2 YNNKEL (reference sequence). Written as DNA, the CDR3 is TGTGCCAGCAGCCTTCGGGGACCCTACGAGCAGTACTTC. It specifies CASSLRGPYEQYF.

This clonotype was observed a handful of times. As DNA, the CDR3 is TGTGCCATCAATGGCGGGAACAGGGAAGACGAGCAGTACTTC. It is translated as CAINGGNREDEQYF. The chain employs TRBV10-3 and TRBJ2-7; possibly TRBD1 or TRBD2 for D (6 bases each). There are 14 residues in the CDR3. Germline V CDR1 and CDR2: ENHRY, SYGVKD. The V end was cut by 7 bases, the J end by 5 bases, with 18 bases between.

This clonotype was detected many times. The rearrangement joins TRBV28 to TRBJ2-7; 7 positions match TRBD2. Germline assignment: CDR1 MDHEN and CDR2 SYDVKM. The CDR3 totals 14 residues. V shed 0 bases and J 6 bases; nucleotides not matched to a gene: 5. The CDR3 here is CASSLWRRGVEQYF. The CDR3 DNA reads TGTGCCAGCAGTTTATGGCGCCGGGGGGTCGAGCAGTACTTC.

V is TRBV5-4 and J is TRBJ2-7; no clear D. Germline CDR1 reads SGHNT; CDR2 reads YYREEE (reference sequence). The CDR3 length is 12 residues. The V and J ends lost 0 bases and 6 bases respectively, with 7 bases between them. This CDR3 reads CASSLVPSEQYF. DNA of the CDR3: TGTGCCAGCAGCTTGGTCCCCTCCGAGCAGTACTTC. The full variable domain, rest sourced from reference TRBV5-4 and TRBJ2-7, is ETGVTQSPTHLIKTRGQQVTLRCSSQSGHNTVSWYQQALGQGPQFIFQYYREEENGRGNFPPRFSGLQFPNYSSELNVNALELDDSALYLCASSLVPSEQYFGPGTRLTVT.

Ten or more counts support this clonotype. V usage is TRBV29-1 and J usage is TRBJ2-3, with 9 bases that match TRBD2. There are 16 residues in the CDR3. Looked up from germline, CDR1 is SQVTM and CDR2 is ANQGSEA. Trimming cost V 3 bases and J 4 bases; bases outside gene matches: 11. The CDR3 coding sequence is TGCAGCGTTGAGTCGGTTAGCGGGAGTTTGGCAGATACGCAGTATTTT. It is translated as CSVESVSGSLADTQYF.

The chain joins TRBV9 to TRBJ2-7; D remains ambiguous. V was shortened by 3 bases and J by 6 bases, with 7 bases between the two germline ends. This CDR3 spans 11 amino acids. CDR1 is SGDLS, CDR2 YYNGEE, per germline. The CDR3 reads CASSDGREQYF. The CDR3 DNA follows: TGTGCCAGCAGCGACGGGCGCGAGCAGTACTTC.

Here the CDR3 DNA reads TGTGCCAGCAACCCCACTGGCCCGAGGGGCTACAATGAGCAGTTCTTC. It is translated as CASNPTGPRGYNEQFF. The chain carries TRBV28 and TRBJ2-1; D may be TRBD1 or TRBD2 (5 bases each). The CDR3 has 16 residues. Trimming removed 7 bases from V and 3 bases from J, with 19 bases in between. The germline gives CDR1 MDHEN, CDR2 SYDVKM.

CDR3 nucleotides: TGTGCCAGCAGTTACTCCTACGGGACAGGGTACACCGGGGAGCTGTTTTTT. Translation: CASSYSYGTGYTGELFF. The chain combines TRBV6-5 with TRBJ2-2; 9 nucleotides align to TRBD1. V was clipped by 0 bases and J by 3 bases; unmatched bases: 5. This CDR3 is 17 amino acids long. Germline V gene data show CDR1 as MNHEY and CDR2 as SVGAGI.

This clonotype occurred a few times. This chain uses TRBV7-6 with TRBJ2-7, with 13 bases identical to TRBD2. The CDR3 is 15 amino acids. After removal of 5 bases from V and 5 bases from J, the junction contained 6 bases not matched to a gene. The germline gives CDR1 SGHVS, CDR2 FNYEAQ. The CDR3 bases are TGTGCCAGCAGCACAGGGACTAGCGGGAACCACGAGCAGTACTTC. This gives the protein CASSTGTSGNHEQYF.

This clonotype was seen more than once but under ten times. V is TRBV13 and J is TRBJ2-7, with a possible D match to TRBD2 (5 bases). Between the trimmed V and J ends, which lost 5 bases and 3 bases, there was a span of 14 bases. There are 14 residues in the CDR3. CDR1 PRHDT and CDR2 FYEKMQ come from the germline V gene (reference sequence). The CDR3 DNA reads as TGTGCCAGCAGCCCAGAGGGTTACCACTACGAGCAGTACTTC. Its protein product is CASSPEGYHYEQYF.

This clonotype was seen repeatedly, ten times or more. V is TRBV5-1 and J is TRBJ2-6; D gene uncertain. Germline assignment: CDR1 SGHRS and CDR2 YFSETQ. CDR3 size: 17 residues. V was cut by 7 bases and J by 0 bases, with 17 bases left in between. CDR3 in DNA: TGCGCCAGCGGCATTACTGACCCTCTCTCTGGGGCCAACGTCCTGACTTTC. This sequence encodes CASGITDPLSGANVLTF.

The sample holds a few counts of this clonotype. The CDR3 DNA sequence: TGTGCCAGTACAATTGGGACCAACTCCTACAATGAGCAGTTCTTC. Its protein product is CASTIGTNSYNEQFF. The chain employs TRBV19 and TRBJ2-1; D tentatively fits TRBD1 or TRBD2 (5 bases each). Germline CDR1 reads LNHDA; CDR2 reads SQIVND (reference sequence). Trimming stripped 7 bases from V and 0 bases from J, with 13 bases between. This CDR3 spans 15 amino acids.

This clonotype was seen more than once but under ten times. The gene calls are TRBV3-1 and TRBJ2-7; perhaps TRBD1 as D (6 bases). CDR1 LGHDT and CDR2 YNNKEL come from the germline V gene (reference sequence). The germline V and J ends were trimmed by 4 bases and 3 bases, with 19 bases remaining between them. The CDR3 covers 16 residues. The CDR3: CASSLRGPHHLYEQYF. DNA for the CDR3: TGTGCCAGCAGCCTCAGGGGCCCCCATCACCTCTACGAGCAGTACTTC.

V usage is TRBV11-2 and J usage is TRBJ1-2; D perhaps matches TRBD1 (5 bases). Trimming left V 6 bases short and J 5 bases short, with 16 bases between. The CDR3 length is 14 residues. In germline, CDR1 is SGHAT, CDR2 FQNNGV. In DNA form, the CDR3 reads TGTGCCAGCAGGGATACGGGGGTCGGGTATGGCTACACCTTC. It translates to CASRDTGVGYGYTF.

This clonotype was seen a handful of times. The chain recombines TRBV5-1 with TRBJ2-7, with D perhaps TRBD1 (5 bases). The CDR3 covers 15 residues. The V end lost 0 bases, the J end lost 3 bases, and 13 bases lay between the germline ends. The germline V gene has CDR1 SGHRS and CDR2 YFSETQ. The CDR3 is CASSLEAGLDYEQYF. CDR3 bases: TGCGCCAGCAGCTTGGAAGCAGGGCTTGACTACGAGCAGTACTTC.

This clonotype has a count of ten or more. This chain's CDR3 is CASSPGSTGEEHF. CDR3 nucleotide sequence: TGTGCCAGCAGCCCGGGCTCCACAGGGGAGGAACACTTT. V gene TRBV5-4 combines with J gene TRBJ1-6, with TRBD1 identical over 7 bases. The length of the CDR3 is 13 residues. CDR1 is SGHNT and CDR2 is YYREEE in the germline V gene (reference sequence). Trimming cost V 4 bases and J 19 bases; bases outside gene matches: 14.

This clonotype was counted ten times or more. The V call is TRBV20-1, the J call TRBJ2-7; no firm D call. The germline V and J ends were trimmed by 0 bases and 3 bases, with 12 bases remaining between them. CDR3 length: 14 residues. Germline V gives CDR1 DFQATT, CDR2 SNEGSKA (reference sequence). The DNA for the CDR3 is TGCAGTGCTAGAGATCTCCGTGGCCTCTACGAGCAGTACTTC. It is translated as CSARDLRGLYEQYF.

The rearrangement joins TRBV6-5 to TRBJ1-1, with a possible D match to TRBD1 (5 bases). Trimming left V 4 bases short and J 3 bases short, with 15 bases between. CDR1 and CDR2 from the germline V gene are MNHEY and SVGAGI. The CDR3 covers 15 residues. The CDR3 region has the DNA TGTGCCAGCAGTTCCCACGGGGACCGGGACACTGAAGCTTTCTTT. Its translation is CASSSHGDRDTEAFF.

This clonotype was seen only a few times. J is TRBJ2-1 and V is TRBV28; perhaps D is TRBD1 or TRBD2 (5 bases each). Germline-derived CDR1 and CDR2 are MDHEN and SYDVKM. The V and J ends lost 8 bases and 4 bases respectively, with 12 bases between them. This CDR3 comprises 13 residues. The CDR3 DNA reads TGTGCCAGCGAGGGGATAAATTACAATGAGCAGTTCTTC. Protein sequence: CASEGINYNEQFF.